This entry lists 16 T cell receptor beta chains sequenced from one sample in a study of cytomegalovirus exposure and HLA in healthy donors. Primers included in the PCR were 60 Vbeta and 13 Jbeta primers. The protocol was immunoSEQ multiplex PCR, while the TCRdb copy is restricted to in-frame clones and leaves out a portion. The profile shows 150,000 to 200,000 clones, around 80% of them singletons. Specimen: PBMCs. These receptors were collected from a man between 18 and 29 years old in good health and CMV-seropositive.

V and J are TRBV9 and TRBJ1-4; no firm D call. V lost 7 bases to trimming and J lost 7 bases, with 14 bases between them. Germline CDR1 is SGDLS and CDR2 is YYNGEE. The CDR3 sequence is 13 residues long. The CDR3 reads CASGEGQTEKLFF. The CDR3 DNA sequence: TGTGCCAGCGGGGAGGGCCAGACTGAAAAACTGTTTTTT.

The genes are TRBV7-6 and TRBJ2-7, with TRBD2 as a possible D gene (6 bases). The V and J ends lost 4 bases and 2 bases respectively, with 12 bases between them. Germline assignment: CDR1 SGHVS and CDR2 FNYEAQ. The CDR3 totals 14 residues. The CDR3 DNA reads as TGTGCCAGCAGCTCCTTAGCGGAAACCTACGAGCAGTACTTC. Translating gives CASSSLAETYEQYF.

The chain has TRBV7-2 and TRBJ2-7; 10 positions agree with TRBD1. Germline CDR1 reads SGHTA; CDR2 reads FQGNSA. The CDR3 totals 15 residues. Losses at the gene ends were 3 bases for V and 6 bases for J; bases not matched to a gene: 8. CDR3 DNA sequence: TGTGCCAGCAGCTTTCGTGGGACAGGGGTAGTCGAGCAGTACTTC. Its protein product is CASSFRGTGVVEQYF.

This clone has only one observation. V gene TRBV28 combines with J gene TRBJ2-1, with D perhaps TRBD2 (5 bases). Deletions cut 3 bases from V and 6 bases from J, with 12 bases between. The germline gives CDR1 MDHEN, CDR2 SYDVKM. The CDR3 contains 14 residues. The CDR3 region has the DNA TGTGCCAGCAGTTTGAACCTAGCCCTCAATGAGCAGTTCTTC. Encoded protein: CASSLNLALNEQFF.

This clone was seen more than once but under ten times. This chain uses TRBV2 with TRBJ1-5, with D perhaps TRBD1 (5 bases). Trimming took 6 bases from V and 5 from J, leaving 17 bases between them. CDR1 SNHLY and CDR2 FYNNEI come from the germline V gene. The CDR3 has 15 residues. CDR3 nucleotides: TGTGCCAGCAGGGGGGACCTGCGGGATCATCAGCCCCAGCATTTT. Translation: CASRGDLRDHQPQHF.

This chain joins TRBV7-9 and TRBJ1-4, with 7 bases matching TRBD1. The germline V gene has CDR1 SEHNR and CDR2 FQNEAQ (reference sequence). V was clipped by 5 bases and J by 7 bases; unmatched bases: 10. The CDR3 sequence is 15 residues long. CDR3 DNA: TGTGCCAGCAGCCCCCAGGGGGAGCAACGTGAAAAACTGTTTTTT. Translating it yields CASSPQGEQREKLFF.

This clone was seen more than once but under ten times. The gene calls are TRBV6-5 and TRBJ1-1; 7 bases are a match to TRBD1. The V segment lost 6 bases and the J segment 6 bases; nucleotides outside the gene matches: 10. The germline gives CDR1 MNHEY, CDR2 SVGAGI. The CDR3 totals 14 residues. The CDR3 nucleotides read TGTGCCAGCAGCCCCGACAGGGTGAGGGCTGAAGCTTTCTTT. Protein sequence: CASSPDRVRAEAFF.

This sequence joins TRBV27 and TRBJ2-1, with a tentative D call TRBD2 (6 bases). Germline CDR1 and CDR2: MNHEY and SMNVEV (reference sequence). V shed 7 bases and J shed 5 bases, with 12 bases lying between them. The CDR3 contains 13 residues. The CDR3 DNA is TGTGCCAGCAAGAGGGAGGTAAACAATGAGCAGTTCTTC. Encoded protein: CASKREVNNEQFF.

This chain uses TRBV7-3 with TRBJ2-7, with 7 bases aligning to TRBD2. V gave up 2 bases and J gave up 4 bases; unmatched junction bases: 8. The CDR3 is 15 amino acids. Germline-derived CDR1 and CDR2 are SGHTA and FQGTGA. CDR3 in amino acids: CASSLAAGEQYEQYF. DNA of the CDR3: TGTGCCAGCAGCTTAGCTGCGGGAGAACAGTACGAGCAGTACTTC.

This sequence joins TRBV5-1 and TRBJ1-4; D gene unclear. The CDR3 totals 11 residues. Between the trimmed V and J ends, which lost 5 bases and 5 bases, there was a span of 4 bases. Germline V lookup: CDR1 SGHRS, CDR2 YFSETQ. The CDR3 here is CASRQNEKLFF. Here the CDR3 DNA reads TGCGCCAGCAGACAGAATGAAAAACTGTTTTTT. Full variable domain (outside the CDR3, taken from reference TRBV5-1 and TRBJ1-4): KAGVTQTPRYLIKTRGQQVTLSCSPISGHRSVSWYQQTPGQGLQFLFEYFSETQRNKGNFPGRFSGRQFSNSRSEMNVSTLELGDSALYLCASRQNEKLFFGSGTQLSVL.

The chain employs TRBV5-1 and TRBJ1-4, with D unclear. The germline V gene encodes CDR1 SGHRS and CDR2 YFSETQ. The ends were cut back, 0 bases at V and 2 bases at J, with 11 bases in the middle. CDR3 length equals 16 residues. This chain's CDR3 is CASSLDPGGTNEKLFF. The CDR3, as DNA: TGCGCCAGCAGCTTGGATCCGGGAGGGACTAATGAAAAACTGTTTTTT.

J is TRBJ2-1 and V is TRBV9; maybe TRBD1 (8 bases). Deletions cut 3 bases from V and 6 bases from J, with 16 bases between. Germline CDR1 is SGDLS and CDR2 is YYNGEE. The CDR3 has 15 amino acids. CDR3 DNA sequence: TGTGCCAGCAGCGGGCCTCACAGGGGGGGCAATGAGCAGTTCTTC. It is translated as CASSGPHRGGNEQFF.

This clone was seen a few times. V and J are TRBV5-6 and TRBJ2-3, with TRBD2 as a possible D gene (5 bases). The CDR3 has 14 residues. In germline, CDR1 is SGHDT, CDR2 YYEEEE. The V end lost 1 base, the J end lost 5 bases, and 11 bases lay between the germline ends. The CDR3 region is CASSLPLAQDTQYF. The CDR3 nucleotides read TGTGCCAGCAGCTTGCCGCTAGCTCAAGATACGCAGTATTTT. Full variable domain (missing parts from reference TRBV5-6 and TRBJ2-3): DAGVTQSPTHLIKTRGQQVTLRCSPKSGHDTVSWYQQALGQGPQFIFQYYEEEERQRGNFPDRFSGHQFPNYSSELNVNALLLGDSALYLCASSLPLAQDTQYFGPGTRLTVL.

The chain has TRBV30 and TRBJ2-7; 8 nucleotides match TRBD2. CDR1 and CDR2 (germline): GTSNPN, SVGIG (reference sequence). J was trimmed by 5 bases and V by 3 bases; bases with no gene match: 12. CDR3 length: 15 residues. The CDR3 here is CAWRTSIAGFHEQYF. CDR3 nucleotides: TGTGCCTGGAGGACTTCAATAGCGGGATTCCACGAGCAGTACTTC.

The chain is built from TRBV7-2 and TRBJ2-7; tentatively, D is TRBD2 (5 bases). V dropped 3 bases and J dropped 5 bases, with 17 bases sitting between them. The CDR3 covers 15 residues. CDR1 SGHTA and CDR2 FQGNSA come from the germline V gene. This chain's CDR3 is CASSLSMPGIDEQYF. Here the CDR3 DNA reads TGTGCCAGCAGCTTGTCTATGCCGGGGATCGACGAGCAGTACTTC.

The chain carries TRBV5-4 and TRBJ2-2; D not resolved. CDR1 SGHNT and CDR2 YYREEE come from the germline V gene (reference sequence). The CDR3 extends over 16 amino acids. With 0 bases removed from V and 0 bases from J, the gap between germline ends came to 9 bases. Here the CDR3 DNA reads TGTGCCAGCAGCTTGGGTACAGAAGCGAACACCGGGGAGCTGTTTTTT. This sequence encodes CASSLGTEANTGELFF.